This T cell receptor (beta chain) was observed in a study of blood T cells in healthy people across ages. Findings and caveats of the study: Naive T cell percentage and TCR beta diversity correlated strongly. Age brought a roughly linear fall in TCR beta diversity measured per million T cells.

The CDR3 consists of 16 residues. The V segment lost 6 bases and the J segment 0 bases; nucleotides outside the gene matches: 7. Germline V CDR1 and CDR2: LNHDA, SQIVND (reference sequence). A second roughly 7 to 11 cycle PCR used barcoded and J-beta primers. The template-switch adaptor was a 5' adaptor with 12 random nucleotides. It tagged each cDNA molecule. In TCRdb, the 5' RACE reads were re-called with MiXCR into one record per CDR3 protein. The data show about 1.4 million distinct CDR3 sequences, roughly 60% seen once. A remark on this clonotype: The antigen remains undetermined.

Healthy Caucasians from Russia aged about 6 to 90 served as donors. Sequencing input: blood. This receptor was identified in a man aged 18 to 30 in good health. This chain connects TRBV19 to TRBJ1-4, with 7 bases aligning to TRBD1. As DNA, the CDR3 is TGTGCCAGTAGCAGGACAGGTGCCGCAACTAATGAAAAACTGTTTTTT. This gives the protein CASSRTGAATNEKLFF.